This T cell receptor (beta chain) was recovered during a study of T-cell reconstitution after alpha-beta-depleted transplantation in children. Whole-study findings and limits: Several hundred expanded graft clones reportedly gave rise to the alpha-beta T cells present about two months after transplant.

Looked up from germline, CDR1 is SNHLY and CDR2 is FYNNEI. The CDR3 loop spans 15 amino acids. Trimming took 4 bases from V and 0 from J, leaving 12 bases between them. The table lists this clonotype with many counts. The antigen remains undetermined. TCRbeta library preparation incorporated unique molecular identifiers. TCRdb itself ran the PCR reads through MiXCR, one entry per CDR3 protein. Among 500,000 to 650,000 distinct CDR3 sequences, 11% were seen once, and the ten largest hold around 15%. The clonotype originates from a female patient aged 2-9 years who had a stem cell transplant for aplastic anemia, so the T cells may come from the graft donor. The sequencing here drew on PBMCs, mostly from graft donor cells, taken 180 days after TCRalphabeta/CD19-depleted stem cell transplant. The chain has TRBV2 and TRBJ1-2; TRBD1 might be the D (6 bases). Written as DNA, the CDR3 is TGTGCCAGCAGTGCCCGGACAGTGACTAACTATGGCTACACCTTC. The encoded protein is CASSARTVTNYGYTF.